These 29 T cell receptor beta chains originate from one sample sequenced in a study of blood T cell repertoires in COVID-19. The assay was immunoSEQ multiplex PCR, and TCRdb's table has in-frame clones only and misses some. Of 300,000 to 400,000 clones in the sample, roughly 90% are singletons; the top ten hold 0.97%. Sequences were obtained from PBMCs or T cells enriched from blood (not recorded which). The receptors originated from a woman in her 30s with acute COVID-19.

The gene calls are TRBV5-1 and TRBJ2-3; D is perhaps TRBD2 (7 bases). The V gene's germline CDR1 is SGHRS and CDR2 YFSETQ. Trimming removed 4 bases from V and 0 bases from J, with 24 bases in between. This CDR3 has 19 residues. CDR3 amino acids: CASSPWGGTVGGSTDTQYF. The CDR3 DNA reads TGCGCCAGCAGCCCTTGGGGGGGCACAGTTGGTGGGAGCACAGATACGCAGTATTTT.

This chain joins TRBV4-3 and TRBJ1-5; the D is unclear. The CDR3 runs 16 residues. From germline, CDR1 is LGHNA and CDR2 YSLEER. The V end lost 3 bases, the J end lost 4 bases, and 16 bases lay between the germline ends. CDR3 bases: TGCGCCAGCAGCCATAAGTTTGGATTAGCAAATCAGCCCCAGCATTTT. It translates to CASSHKFGLANQPQHF.

This clone occurred once. The genes are TRBV5-1 and TRBJ1-1; no clear D. Trimming stripped 1 base from V and 7 bases from J, with 14 bases between. The CDR3 is 14 amino acids. Per germline, CDR1 SGHRS and CDR2 YFSETQ. The CDR3 region is CASSLNRGLDEAFF. The CDR3 nucleotides are TGCGCCAGCAGCTTGAACCGCGGATTAGATGAAGCTTTCTTT.

The chain is built from TRBV27 and TRBJ1-1; weak D call: TRBD1 (5 bases). The germline gives CDR1 MNHEY, CDR2 SMNVEV (reference sequence). This CDR3 contains 15 residues. The V end was cut by 5 bases, the J end by 2 bases, with 15 bases between. The CDR3 DNA sequence: TGTGCCAGCAGTACGTTGTGGGGGGTAAACACTGAAGCTTTCTTT. Encoded protein: CASSTLWGVNTEAFF.

This chain connects TRBV5-6 to TRBJ1-4; a possible D gene is TRBD1 (5 bases). CDR3 length: 15 residues. The germline V and J ends were trimmed by 1 base and 6 bases, with 13 bases remaining between them. The germline V gene encodes CDR1 SGHDT and CDR2 YYEEEE. The CDR3 DNA follows: TGTGCCAGCAGCTTGAGCGGCAGGGAGGATGAAAAACTGTTTTTT. Protein sequence: CASSLSGREDEKLFF.

The J gene is TRBJ1-4, the V gene TRBV7-2, with D possibly being TRBD1 (5 bases). V lost 0 bases to trimming and J lost 1 base, with 6 bases between them. CDR3 length: 15 residues. Germline V gene sequence: CDR1 SGHTA, CDR2 FQGNSA. Here the CDR3 reads CASSLAGVTNEKLFF. Written as DNA, the CDR3 is TGTGCCAGCAGCTTAGCAGGGGTAACTAATGAAAAACTGTTTTTT.

V is TRBV24-1 and J is TRBJ1-1; D is unresolved. Germline V lookup: CDR1 KGHDR, CDR2 SFDVKD. This CDR3 has 13 residues. V lost 2 bases, J lost 6 bases, and 9 bases lay in between. The chain's CDR3 is CATSDSSGAEAFF. CDR3 DNA sequence: TGTGCCACCAGTGATTCATCAGGTGCTGAAGCTTTCTTT.

The CDR3 DNA is TGTGCCAGCAGCCAACGGGAGCGGGAGTCCCGAAATACGCAGTATTTT. It is translated as CASSQRERESRNTQYF. This chain joins TRBV4-2 and TRBJ2-3; 8 bases agree with TRBD2. Looked up from germline, CDR1 is LGHNA and CDR2 is YNFKEQ. The CDR3 extends over 16 amino acids. V dropped 2 bases and J dropped 7; count of bases not matched to a gene: 11.

This rearrangement joins TRBV7-8 to TRBJ1-4; a weak D match, TRBD1 (6 bases). Germline loops: CDR1 SGHVS, CDR2 FQNEAQ. This CDR3 has 16 residues. V dropped 0 bases and J dropped 8 bases, with 16 bases sitting between them. The CDR3 spells CASSLAGGSIGEKLFF. CDR3 nucleotides: TGTGCCAGCAGCTTAGCAGGGGGTTCGATCGGGGAAAAACTGTTTTTT.

The genes are TRBV7-2 and TRBJ2-3; D is perhaps TRBD2 (5 bases). The CDR3 is 14 amino acids. CDR1 SGHTA and CDR2 FQGNSA come from the germline V gene. V dropped 4 bases and J dropped 0 bases, with 8 bases sitting between them. The DNA for the CDR3 is TGTGCCAGCAGCTGGACTGCTAGCACAGATACGCAGTATTTT. Amino acid sequence: CASSWTASTDTQYF.

The chain joins TRBV7-9 to TRBJ2-7; the match to TRBD2 covers 8 bases. The CDR3 covers 13 residues. Germline CDR1 reads SEHNR; CDR2 reads FQNEAQ (reference sequence). V gave up 3 bases and J gave up 7 bases; unmatched junction bases: 5. The CDR3 sequence: CASSFSGGGEQYF. CDR3 in DNA: TGTGCCAGCAGCTTCAGCGGGGGTGGTGAGCAGTACTTC.

The chain employs TRBV7-8 and TRBJ2-5; weak D call: TRBD2 (5 bases). V lost 5 bases to trimming and J lost 2 bases, with 12 bases between them. The CDR3 is 14 amino acids. Germline loops: CDR1 SGHVS, CDR2 FQNEAQ. CDR3 nucleotides: TGTGCCAGCAGCATAAAGCGCGGGCAAGAGACCCAGTACTTC. Residues: CASSIKRGQETQYF.

This clone was seen just once. CDR3 coding DNA: TGTGCCAGCAGGCCCCTAACCCCATGGGACAGGGGAAGTCACTCTGGGGCCAACGTCCTGACTTTC. Translated, it gives CASRPLTPWDRGSHSGANVLTF. The chain carries TRBV2 and TRBJ2-6; TRBD1 matches at 10 bases. The germline CDR1 and CDR2 sequences are SNHLY and FYNNEI. Trimming at V came to 6 bases and at J to 0 bases, leaving 20 bases not matched to a gene. The CDR3 length is 22 residues.

This clone has more than one count but fewer than ten. V usage is TRBV5-5 and J usage is TRBJ1-4; D gene unclear. The germline gives CDR1 SGHKS, CDR2 YYEKEE (reference sequence). Deletions cut 1 base from V and 3 bases from J, with 10 bases between. This CDR3 is 15 amino acids long. In DNA form, the CDR3 reads TGTGCCAGCAGCTTGTTGGGAGGCGCTAATGAAAAACTGTTTTTT. Translated: CASSLLGGANEKLFF.

The chain carries TRBV20-1 and TRBJ2-1; 13 bases map to TRBD2. The germline V gene encodes CDR1 DFQATT and CDR2 SNEGSKA (reference sequence). The CDR3 covers 17 residues. V shed 3 bases and J 4 bases; nucleotides not matched to a gene: 9. CDR3 DNA: TGCAGTGCTAGTCCCGGACTAGCGGGGGCCCTATACAATGAGCAGTTCTTC. It translates to CSASPGLAGALYNEQFF.

This chain joins TRBV20-1 and TRBJ1-2; D is ambiguous. The CDR3 spans 9 residues. The germline V and J ends were trimmed by 4 bases and 6 bases, with 3 bases remaining between them. Germline V gene sequence: CDR1 DFQATT, CDR2 SNEGSKA (reference sequence). CDR3 residues: CSAINGYTF. The CDR3 DNA follows: TGCAGTGCTATCAATGGCTACACCTTC.

The chain recombines TRBV5-1 with TRBJ1-4; D might be TRBD1 (6 bases). The CDR3 totals 14 residues. The germline V and J ends were trimmed by 4 bases and 4 bases, with 11 bases remaining between them. The V gene's germline CDR1 is SGHRS and CDR2 YFSETQ. In DNA form, the CDR3 reads TGCGCCAGCAGCACGGGACACCTTAATGAAAAACTGTTTTTT. Protein product: CASSTGHLNEKLFF.

The chain uses TRBV27 and TRBJ1-6; D ambiguous. The CDR3 loop spans 13 amino acids. Per the germline V gene, CDR1 is MNHEY and CDR2 is SMNVEV (reference sequence). The ends were cut back, 4 bases at V and 7 bases at J, with 8 bases in the middle. The CDR3 sequence is CASSSRRNSPLHF. The CDR3 DNA follows: TGTGCCAGCAGTTCTCGGAGAAATTCACCCCTCCACTTT.

This clone was detected once. The chain couples TRBV19 to TRBJ2-7; 8 bases align to TRBD1. This CDR3 region has 15 residues. Germline V gene lookup returns CDR1 LNHDA and CDR2 SQIVND (reference sequence). V dropped 9 bases and J dropped 5; count of bases not matched to a gene: 15. Here the CDR3 reads CASTHAGTGRNEQYF. The CDR3 DNA sequence: TGTGCCAGCACCCACGCCGGGACAGGACGAAACGAGCAGTACTTC.

V gene TRBV15 combines with J gene TRBJ1-5; D is unclear. The germline CDR1 and CDR2 sequences are LNHNV and YYDKDF (reference sequence). Trimming left V 4 bases short and J 3 bases short, with 13 bases between. The CDR3 runs 15 residues. This chain's CDR3 is CATSTSRQFNQPQHF. CDR3 nucleotides: TGTGCCACCAGCACATCCCGCCAGTTCAATCAGCCCCAGCATTTT. The entire variable domain, with the rest obtained from reference TRBV15 and TRBJ1-5, is as follows: DAMVIQNPRYQVTQFGKPVTLSCSQTLNHNVMYWYQQKSSQAPKLLFHYYDKDFNNEADTPDNFQSRRPNTSFCFLDIRSPGLGDTAMYLCATSTSRQFNQPQHFGDGTRLSIL.

The rearrangement joins TRBV2 to TRBJ1-2, with D perhaps TRBD1 (5 bases). Trimming removed 8 bases at V and 8 bases at J, with 12 bases between. This CDR3 contains 11 residues. Germline values: CDR1 SNHLY, CDR2 FYNNEI. CDR3 DNA: TGTGCCAGCCTTTCGGGGGGAGGCTACACCTTC. This sequence encodes CASLSGGGYTF.

The CDR3 sequence is CASSLTPASGQETQYF. DNA of the CDR3: TGTGCCAGCAGCTTAACCCCAGCTAGCGGGCAAGAGACCCAGTACTTC. The rearrangement links TRBV7-3 to TRBJ2-5; TRBD2 matches at 8 bases. Germline lookup yields CDR1 SGHTA and CDR2 FQGTGA. Trimming at V came to 0 bases and at J to 2 bases, leaving 5 bases not matched to a gene. The CDR3 is 16 amino acids.

The V and J genes are TRBV30 and TRBJ2-1; maybe TRBD2 (6 bases). Trimming cost V 3 bases and J 7 bases, with 19 bases left between them. The germline gives CDR1 GTSNPN, CDR2 SVGIG (reference sequence). The CDR3 totals 15 residues. The CDR3: CAWSGRFVGRNEQFF. The CDR3 DNA is TGTGCCTGGAGCGGCCGGTTTGTGGGGAGGAATGAGCAGTTCTTC.

This rearrangement joins TRBV30 to TRBJ1-6, with 8 bases fitting TRBD1. Germline loops: CDR1 GTSNPN, CDR2 SVGIG (reference sequence). Unmatched junction bases numbered 3, after V lost 1 base and J lost 4 bases. This CDR3 is 15 amino acids long. CDR3 sequence (DNA): TGTGCCTGGAGTGCTGGGACAGGTTATAATTCACCCCTCCACTTT. Translating gives CAWSAGTGYNSPLHF.

The chain recombines TRBV5-6 with TRBJ1-2, with TRBD1 identical over 8 bases. The J segment lost 7 bases and the V segment lost 5 bases, leaving 13 bases of the junction unmatched. CDR1 is SGHDT, CDR2 YYEEEE, per germline. This CDR3 region has 15 residues. CDR3 sequence: CASRPRDRPTGGYTF. In nucleotides, the CDR3 is TGTGCCAGCAGGCCCCGGGACAGGCCGACCGGTGGCTACACCTTC.

This clone has more than one count but fewer than ten. J is TRBJ1-1 and V is TRBV2; 8 nucleotides match TRBD1. In germline, CDR1 is SNHLY, CDR2 FYNNEI. The trim removed 6 bases at V and 10 bases at J, leaving 10 bases unmatched. The CDR3 has 13 amino acids. CDR3 residues: CASSGLQGGGAFF. The CDR3 coding sequence is TGTGCCAGCAGCGGCCTACAGGGGGGAGGAGCTTTCTTT.

This chain links TRBV29-1 with TRBJ1-4; a possible D gene is TRBD1 (5 bases). This CDR3 is 13 amino acids long. V was trimmed by 7 bases and J by 7 bases, leaving 16 bases between them. Germline assignment: CDR1 SQVTM and CDR2 ANQGSEA. CDR3 sequence reads: CSAGGRRAEKLFF. The CDR3 DNA sequence: TGCAGCGCCGGAGGGCGCAGGGCTGAAAAACTGTTTTTT.

The chain uses TRBV24-1 and TRBJ1-2; D remains ambiguous. V was shortened by 5 bases and J by 2 bases, with 11 bases between the two germline ends. The CDR3 is made up of 14 amino acids. Germline CDR1 reads KGHDR; CDR2 reads SFDVKD. CDR3 loop: CATSGRLMNYGYTF. In DNA, the CDR3 is TGTGCCACCAGTGGCAGACTGATGAACTATGGCTACACCTTC.

J is TRBJ2-5 and V is TRBV24-1, with D possibly being TRBD2 (7 bases). There are 13 residues in the CDR3. The germline gives CDR1 KGHDR, CDR2 SFDVKD. V was clipped by 8 bases and J by 13 bases, with 22 bases between them. CDR3 in amino acids: CATTSGGGGGWYF. The CDR3 DNA reads TGTGCCACCACCTCGGGAGGAGGGGGAGGCTGGTACTTC.